The 3 T cell receptor beta chains below were found in one sample sequenced in a study of CD8 T cells in Susac syndrome. Random hexamers were used to reverse transcribe an amount of roughly 0.5 to 1 ug RNA. MiXCR, applied by TCRdb to the immunoSEQ multiplex PCR reads, yields one record per CDR3 protein. Counted here are 200,000 to 300,000 distinct CDR3 sequences, less than 96% occurring once; the ten biggest clones make up about 0.094%. Source material: CD4+ T cells from PBMCs. The source of these receptors is a human donor with Susac syndrome.

This chain connects TRBV12-3 or TRBV12-4 to TRBJ1-5; D is unclear. The germline V and J ends were trimmed by 7 bases and 5 bases, with 9 bases remaining between them. The CDR3 covers 12 residues. CDR3 sequence (DNA): TGTGCCAGCACATCGGGTTATCAGCCCCAGCATTTT. Translated: CASTSGYQPQHF.

V usage is TRBV29-1 and J usage is TRBJ2-3; possibly TRBD2 for D (6 bases). From germline, CDR1 is SQVTM and CDR2 ANQGSEA. The ends were cut back, 7 bases at V and 2 bases at J, with 19 bases in the middle. The CDR3 extends over 15 amino acids. CDR3 sequence (DNA): TGCAGCGCGGGCGGGGCGACAACCGCCACAGATACGCAGTATTTT. It codes for CSAGGATTATDTQYF.

This chain links TRBV29-1 with TRBJ2-1; tentative D call: TRBD1 (6 bases). The CDR3 totals 11 residues. Germline values: CDR1 SQVTM, CDR2 ANQGSEA. V was trimmed by 6 bases and J by 12 bases, leaving 15 bases between them. This CDR3 reads CSVGAVGWQFF. In DNA, the CDR3 is TGCAGCGTGGGGGCGGTTGGTTGGCAGTTCTTC.